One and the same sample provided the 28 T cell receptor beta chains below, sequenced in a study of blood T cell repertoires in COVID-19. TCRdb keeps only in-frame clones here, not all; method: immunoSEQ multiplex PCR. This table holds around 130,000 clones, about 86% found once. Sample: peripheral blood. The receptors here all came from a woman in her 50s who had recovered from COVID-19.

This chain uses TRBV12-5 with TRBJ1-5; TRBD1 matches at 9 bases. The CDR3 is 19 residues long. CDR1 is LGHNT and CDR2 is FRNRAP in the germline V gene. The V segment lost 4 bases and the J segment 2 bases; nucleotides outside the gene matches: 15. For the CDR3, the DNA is TGTGCTAGTGGTTACGGCGTAGATGGACAGGGGATTGGCAATCAGCCCCAGCATTTT. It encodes CASGYGVDGQGIGNQPQHF.

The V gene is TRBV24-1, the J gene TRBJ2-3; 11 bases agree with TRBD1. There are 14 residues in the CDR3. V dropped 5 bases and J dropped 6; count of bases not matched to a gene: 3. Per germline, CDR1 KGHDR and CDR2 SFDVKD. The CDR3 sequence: CATSGTGGMDTQYF. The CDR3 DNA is TGTGCCACCAGTGGGACAGGGGGCATGGATACGCAGTATTTT.

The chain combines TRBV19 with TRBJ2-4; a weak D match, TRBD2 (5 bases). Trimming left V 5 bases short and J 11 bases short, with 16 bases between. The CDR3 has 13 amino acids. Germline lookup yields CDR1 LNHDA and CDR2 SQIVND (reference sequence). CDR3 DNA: TGTGCCAGTAGTCCCGAGGGCCTCAACGTTCAGTACTTC. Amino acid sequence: CASSPEGLNVQYF.

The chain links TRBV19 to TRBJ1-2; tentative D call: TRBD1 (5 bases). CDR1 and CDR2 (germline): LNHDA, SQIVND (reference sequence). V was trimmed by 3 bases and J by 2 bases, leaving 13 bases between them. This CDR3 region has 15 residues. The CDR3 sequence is CASSIGGAQNYGYTF. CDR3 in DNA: TGTGCCAGTAGTATCGGCGGGGCTCAGAACTATGGCTACACCTTC.

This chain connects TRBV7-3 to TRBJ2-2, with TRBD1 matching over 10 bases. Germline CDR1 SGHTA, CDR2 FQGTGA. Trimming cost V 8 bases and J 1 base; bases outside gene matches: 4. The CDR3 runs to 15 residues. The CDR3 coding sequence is TGTGCCAGCCGCCGGGACAGGGGGAACACCGGGGAGCTGTTTTTT. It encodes CASRRDRGNTGELFF.

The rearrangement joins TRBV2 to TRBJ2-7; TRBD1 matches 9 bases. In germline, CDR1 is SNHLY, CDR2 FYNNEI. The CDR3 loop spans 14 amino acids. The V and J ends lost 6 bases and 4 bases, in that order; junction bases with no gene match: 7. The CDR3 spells CASSPGQGTYEQYF. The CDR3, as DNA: TGTGCCAGCAGCCCCGGACAGGGGACTTACGAGCAGTACTTC.

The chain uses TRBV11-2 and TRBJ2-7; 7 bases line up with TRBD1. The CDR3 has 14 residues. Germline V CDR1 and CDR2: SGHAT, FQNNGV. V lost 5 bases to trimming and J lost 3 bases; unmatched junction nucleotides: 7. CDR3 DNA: TGTGCCAGCAGCCACACAGGGGCTCTCTACGAGCAGTACTTC. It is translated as CASSHTGALYEQYF.

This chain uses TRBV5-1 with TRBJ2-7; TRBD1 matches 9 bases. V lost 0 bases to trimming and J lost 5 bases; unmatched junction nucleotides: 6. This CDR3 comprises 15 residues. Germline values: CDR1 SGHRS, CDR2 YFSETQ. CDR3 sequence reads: CASSLVDGTGNEQYF. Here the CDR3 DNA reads TGCGCCAGCAGCTTGGTTGATGGGACAGGGAACGAGCAGTACTTC. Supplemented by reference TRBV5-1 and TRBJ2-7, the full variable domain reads KAGVTQTPRYLIKTRGQQVTLSCSPISGHRSVSWYQQTPGQGLQFLFEYFSETQRNKGNFPGRFSGRQFSNSRSEMNVSTLELGDSALYLCASSLVDGTGNEQYFGPGTRLTVT.

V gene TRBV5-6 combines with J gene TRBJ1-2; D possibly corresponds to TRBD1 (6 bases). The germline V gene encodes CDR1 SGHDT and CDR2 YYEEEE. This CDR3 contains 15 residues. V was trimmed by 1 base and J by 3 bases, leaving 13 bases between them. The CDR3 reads CASSLLGGAYYGYTF. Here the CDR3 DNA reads TGTGCCAGCAGCTTGTTAGGGGGGGCCTACTATGGCTACACCTTC.

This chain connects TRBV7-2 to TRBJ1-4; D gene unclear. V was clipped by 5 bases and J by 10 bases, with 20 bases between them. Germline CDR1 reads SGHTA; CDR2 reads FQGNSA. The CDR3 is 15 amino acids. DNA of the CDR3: TGTGCCAGCAGCCCCAACGCGGCTGGTGTGGGAAAACTGTTTTTT. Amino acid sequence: CASSPNAAGVGKLFF.

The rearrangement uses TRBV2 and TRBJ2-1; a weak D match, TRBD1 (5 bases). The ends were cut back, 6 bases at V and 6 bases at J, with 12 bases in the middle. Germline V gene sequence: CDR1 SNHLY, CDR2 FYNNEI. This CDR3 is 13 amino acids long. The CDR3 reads CASSWQGSNEQFF. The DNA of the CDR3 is TGTGCCAGCAGCTGGCAGGGTTCCAATGAGCAGTTCTTC.

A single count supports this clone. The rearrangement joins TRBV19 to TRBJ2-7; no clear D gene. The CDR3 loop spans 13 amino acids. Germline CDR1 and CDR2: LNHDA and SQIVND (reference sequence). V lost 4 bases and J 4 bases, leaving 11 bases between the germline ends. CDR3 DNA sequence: TGTGCCAGTAGTACCCCCCCCCTATACGAGCAGTACTTC. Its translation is CASSTPPLYEQYF.

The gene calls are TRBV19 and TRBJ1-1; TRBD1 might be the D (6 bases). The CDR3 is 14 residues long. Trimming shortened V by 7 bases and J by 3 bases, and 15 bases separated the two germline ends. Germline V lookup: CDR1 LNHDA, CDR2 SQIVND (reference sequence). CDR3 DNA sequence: TGTGCCAGTAAGCCCCGGGACATTTACACTGAAGCTTTCTTT. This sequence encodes CASKPRDIYTEAFF.

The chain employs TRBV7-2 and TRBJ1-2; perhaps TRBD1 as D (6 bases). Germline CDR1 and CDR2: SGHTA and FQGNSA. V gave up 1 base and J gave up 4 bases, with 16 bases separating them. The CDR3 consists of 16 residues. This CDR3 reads CASSLGGQGTSYGYTF. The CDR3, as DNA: TGTGCCAGCAGCTTAGGAGGGCAGGGGACCAGCTATGGCTACACCTTC.

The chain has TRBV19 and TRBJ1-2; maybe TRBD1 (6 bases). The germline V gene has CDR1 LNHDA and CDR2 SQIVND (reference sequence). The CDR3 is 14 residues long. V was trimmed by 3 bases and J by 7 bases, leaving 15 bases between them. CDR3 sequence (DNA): TGTGCCAGTAGTATTTCCAGGGGTTCAGGTGGCTACACCTTC. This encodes CASSISRGSGGYTF.

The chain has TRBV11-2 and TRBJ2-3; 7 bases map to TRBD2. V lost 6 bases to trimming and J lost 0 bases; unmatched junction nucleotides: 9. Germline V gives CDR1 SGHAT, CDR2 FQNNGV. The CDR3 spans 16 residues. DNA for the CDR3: TGTGCCAGCAGATTACAACTAGCGACTAGCACAGATACGCAGTATTTT. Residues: CASRLQLATSTDTQYF.

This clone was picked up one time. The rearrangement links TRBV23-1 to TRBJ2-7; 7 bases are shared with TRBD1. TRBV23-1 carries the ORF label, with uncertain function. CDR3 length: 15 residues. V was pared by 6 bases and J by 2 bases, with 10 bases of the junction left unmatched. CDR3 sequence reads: CASRLGTETAYEQYF. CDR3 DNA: TGCGCCAGCAGGCTAGGGACAGAGACTGCCTACGAGCAGTACTTC.

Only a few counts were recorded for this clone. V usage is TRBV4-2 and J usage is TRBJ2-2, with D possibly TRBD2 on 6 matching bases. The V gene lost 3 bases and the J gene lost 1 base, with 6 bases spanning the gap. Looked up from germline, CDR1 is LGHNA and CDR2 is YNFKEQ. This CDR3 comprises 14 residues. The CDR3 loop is CASSHGGNTGELFF. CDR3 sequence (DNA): TGTGCCAGCAGCCACGGGGGGAACACCGGGGAGCTGTTTTTT.

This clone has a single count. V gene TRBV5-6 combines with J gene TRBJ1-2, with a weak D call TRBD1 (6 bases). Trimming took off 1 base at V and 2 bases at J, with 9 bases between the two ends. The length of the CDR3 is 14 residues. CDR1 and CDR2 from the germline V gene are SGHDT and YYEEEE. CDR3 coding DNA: TGTGCCAGCAGCTTGTGGACAGCCAACTATGGCTACACCTTC. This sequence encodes CASSLWTANYGYTF.

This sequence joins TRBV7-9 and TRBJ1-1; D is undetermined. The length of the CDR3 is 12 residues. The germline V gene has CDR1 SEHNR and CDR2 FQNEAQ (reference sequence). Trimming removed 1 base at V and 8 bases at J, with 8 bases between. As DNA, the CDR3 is TGTGCCAGCAGCTTAGATGGCGGAGAAGCTTTCTTT. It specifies CASSLDGGEAFF. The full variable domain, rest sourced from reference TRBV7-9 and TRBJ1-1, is DTGVSQNPRHKITKRGQNVTFRCDPISEHNRLYWYRQTLGQGPEFLTYFQNEAQLEKSRLLSDRFSAERPKGSFSTLEIQRTEQGDSAMYLCASSLDGGEAFFGQGTRLTVV.

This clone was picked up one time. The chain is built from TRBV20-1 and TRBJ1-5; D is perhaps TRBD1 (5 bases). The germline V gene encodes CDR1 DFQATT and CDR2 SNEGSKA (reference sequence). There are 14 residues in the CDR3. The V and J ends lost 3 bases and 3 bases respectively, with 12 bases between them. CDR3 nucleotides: TGCAGTGCTAGTCCTTCAGGGCCCAATCAGCCCCAGCATTTT. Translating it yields CSASPSGPNQPQHF.

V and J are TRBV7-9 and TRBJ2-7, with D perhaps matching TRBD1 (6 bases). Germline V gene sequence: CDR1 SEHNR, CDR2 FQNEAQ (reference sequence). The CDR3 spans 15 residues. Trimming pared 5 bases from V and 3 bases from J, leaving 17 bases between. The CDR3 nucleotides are TGTGCCAGCAGCGTGAGGAGGCAGGGGCACTACGAGCAGTACTTC. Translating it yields CASSVRRQGHYEQYF.

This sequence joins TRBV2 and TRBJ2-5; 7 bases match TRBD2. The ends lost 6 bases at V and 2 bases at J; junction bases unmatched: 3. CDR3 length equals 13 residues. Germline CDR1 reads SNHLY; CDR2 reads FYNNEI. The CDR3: CASSSGLQETQYF. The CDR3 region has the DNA TGTGCCAGCAGCTCGGGACTACAAGAGACCCAGTACTTC.

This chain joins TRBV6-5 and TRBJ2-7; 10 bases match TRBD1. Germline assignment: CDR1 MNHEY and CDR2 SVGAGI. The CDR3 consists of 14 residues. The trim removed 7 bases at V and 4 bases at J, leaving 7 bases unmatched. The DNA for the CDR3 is TGTGCCAGCACGAGGCGGGACAGGGGATACGAGCAGTACTTC. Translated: CASTRRDRGYEQYF.

The CDR3 region has the DNA TGTGCCAGCAGCCAAGCGCGGAGACCCTACGAGCAGTACTTC. It yields the protein CASSQARRPYEQYF. The chain combines TRBV14 with TRBJ2-7; D is undetermined. The CDR3 is made up of 14 amino acids. Per the germline V gene, CDR1 is SGHDN and CDR2 is FVKESK. Trimming stripped 1 base from V and 2 bases from J, with 9 bases between.

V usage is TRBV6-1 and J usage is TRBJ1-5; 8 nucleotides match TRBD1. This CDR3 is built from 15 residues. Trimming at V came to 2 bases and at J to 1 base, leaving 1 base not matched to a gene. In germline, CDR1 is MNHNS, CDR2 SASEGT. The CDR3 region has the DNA TGTGCCAGCAGTGAAACAGGGGGGAGCAATCAGCCCCAGCATTTT. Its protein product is CASSETGGSNQPQHF.

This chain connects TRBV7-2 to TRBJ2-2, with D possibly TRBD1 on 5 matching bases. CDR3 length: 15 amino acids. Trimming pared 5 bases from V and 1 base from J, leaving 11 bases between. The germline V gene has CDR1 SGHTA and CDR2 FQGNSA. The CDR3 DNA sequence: TGTGCCAGCAGCCCGATAAGGGGGAACACCGGGGAGCTGTTTTTT. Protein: CASSPIRGNTGELFF.

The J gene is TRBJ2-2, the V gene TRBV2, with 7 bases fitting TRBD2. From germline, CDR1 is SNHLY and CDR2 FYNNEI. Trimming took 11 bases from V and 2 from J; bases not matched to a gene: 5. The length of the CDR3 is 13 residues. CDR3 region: CASGGGNTGELFF. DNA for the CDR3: TGTGCCTCTGGGGGGGGAAACACCGGGGAGCTGTTTTTT.